This T cell receptor (beta chain) came from a study of blood T cell repertoires in COVID-19. Study information: Italy, Spain and the United States were the sources of the convalescent and acute COVID-19 samples. PBMCs, B-cell-depleted T cells, or T cells provided the cDNA or gDNA that made up the material.

The germline V gene has CDR1 SNHLY and CDR2 FYNNEI. Trimming left V 8 bases short and J 4 bases short, with 12 bases between. The CDR3 totals 13 residues. Authors' analysis steps: The authors estimated nucleated cell counts from reference gene primer amplification. This table comes from immunoSEQ multiplex PCR, and its TCRdb copy is limited to in-frame clones, with some not included. The D gene and trimming were derived from the DNA, and the V and J assignments and clone size from that table. The table shows over 300,000 clones, with 89% occurring only once. The source of this sequence is a man in his forties with acute or convalescent COVID-19. The V call is TRBV2, the J call TRBJ1-5; D unresolved. Sequenced sample: peripheral blood. Written as DNA, the CDR3 is TGTGCCAGCCTTCTTGACGGGAATCAGCCCCAGCATTTT. The encoded protein is CASLLDGNQPQHF.